These 23 T cell receptor beta chains were all obtained from the same sample, sequenced in a study of shared clonotypes between healthy human individuals (dated by TCRdb to 2018 to 2021). Library method: the immunoSEQ multiplex PCR assay. TCRdb provides this immuneACCESS table in a form limited to in-frame rearrangements. Some clones are lacking; in checked studies, under half of them reflect an unresolved V gene, and why the rest are absent is not known. This sample lists under 850,000 clones; 80% to 95% were detected once. The ten largest clones represent less than 25% of the sample. CD8 naive samples were obtained by positive selection for CCR7 among CD45RO-negative cells, yielding a CD45RA+CCR7+ population from which TemRA cells were excluded. Sequencing was carried out using naive CD8+ T cells sorted from blood. The sample's cell subset or site label, in plain terms: CD45RA+CCR7+. The receptors were gathered from a man aged 30-40 years in good health.

The chain combines TRBV4-1 with TRBJ2-3; 13 bases align to TRBD2. From germline, CDR1 is MGHRA and CDR2 YSYEKL. The CDR3 spans 18 residues. The ends lost 1 base at V and 2 bases at J; junction bases unmatched: 6. The CDR3 DNA reads TGCGCCAGCAGCCAAGGACTAGCGGGAGGAGTTTTCACAGATACGCAGTATTTT. Encoded protein: CASSQGLAGGVFTDTQYF.

This rearrangement joins TRBV5-1 to TRBJ2-7; 7 nucleotides agree with TRBD1. The ends lost 4 bases at V and 0 bases at J; junction bases unmatched: 10. Germline CDR1 SGHRS, CDR2 YFSETQ. The CDR3 covers 16 residues. CDR3 sequence reads: CASSPIGTASSYEQYF. The DNA for the CDR3 is TGCGCCAGCAGCCCCATTGGGACAGCCTCCTCCTACGAGCAGTACTTC.

The chain recombines TRBV6-1 with TRBJ2-1; D call uncertain. V was pared by 7 bases and J by 7 bases, with 11 bases between. The length of the CDR3 is 12 residues. The germline gives CDR1 MNHNS, CDR2 SASEGT. The CDR3 nucleotides read TGTGCCAGCACGGCGAGTGCAAATGAGCAGTTCTTC. Translated: CASTASANEQFF.

This clone was counted between two and nine times. The chain carries TRBV13 and TRBJ2-5, with D uncertain. Per the germline V gene, CDR1 is PRHDT and CDR2 is FYEKMQ (reference sequence). V was clipped by 4 bases and J by 4 bases, with 16 bases between them. There are 15 residues in the CDR3. CDR3 residues: CASSSEELVGETQYF. The CDR3 DNA sequence: TGTGCCAGCAGCTCCGAAGAGCTTGTGGGAGAGACCCAGTACTTC.

Turning to this clone: Other DNA sequences from this sample encode an identical CDR3 as well. The chain links TRBV7-3 to TRBJ2-1; no firm D call. Looked up from germline, CDR1 is SGHTA and CDR2 is FQGTGA. CDR3 size: 14 residues. V gave up 2 bases and J gave up 0 bases, with 5 bases separating them. The CDR3 reads CASSLEGSYNEQFF. The CDR3 bases are TGTGCCAGCAGCTTAGAAGGCTCCTACAATGAGCAGTTCTTC.

The chain joins TRBV7-3 to TRBJ2-3; perhaps TRBD2 as D (6 bases). Germline V gene data show CDR1 as SGHTA and CDR2 as FQGTGA. V lost 1 base, J lost 0 bases, and 20 bases lay in between. There are 19 residues in the CDR3. CDR3 sequence reads: CASSLRPSAKLYSTDTQYF. CDR3 nucleotide sequence: TGTGCCAGCAGCTTAAGACCTAGCGCCAAACTATATAGCACAGATACGCAGTATTTT.

The chain recombines TRBV19 with TRBJ1-5; D is perhaps TRBD1 (5 bases). The CDR3 has 16 residues. Trimming shortened V by 9 bases and J by 10 bases, and 28 bases separated the two germline ends. CDR1 is LNHDA, CDR2 SQIVND, per germline (reference sequence). The CDR3 coding sequence is TGTGCCAGCTCCCCTGGGGAGTTCAGCTCGGGGGAACCCCAGCATTTT. It encodes CASSPGEFSSGEPQHF.

This clone appeared a single time. The chain uses TRBV5-6 and TRBJ2-1, with 9 bases fitting TRBD2. This CDR3 comprises 16 residues. In germline, CDR1 is SGHDT, CDR2 YYEEEE. With 2 bases clipped from V and 10 bases from J, the junction kept 13 bases outside the gene matches. The CDR3 coding sequence is TGTGCCAGCAGCTTCCCAAGCGGGAGGATTGGTTACGAGCAGTTCTTC. Translating it yields CASSFPSGRIGYEQFF.

The chain joins TRBV7-2 to TRBJ2-1, with D perhaps TRBD2 (5 bases). The CDR3 is 16 residues long. With 2 bases removed from V and 8 bases from J, the gap between germline ends came to 19 bases. CDR1 is SGHTA, CDR2 FQGNSA, per germline. CDR3 in DNA: TGTGCCAGCAGCTTACGATCACAATTTAGCGCTGATGAGCAGTTCTTC. Translation gives CASSLRSQFSADEQFF.

The chain recombines TRBV27 with TRBJ1-2; 9 nucleotides match TRBD1. J gave up 8 bases and V 7 bases, and 11 bases lay outside the gene matches. From germline, CDR1 is MNHEY and CDR2 SMNVEV (reference sequence). CDR3 length: 14 residues. The CDR3 DNA sequence: TGTGCCAGCACTTCAGGGACAGGGAGTGGGGGCTACACCTTC. Encoded protein: CASTSGTGSGGYTF.

The chain is built from TRBV27 and TRBJ2-3; unclear D gene. The CDR3 totals 13 residues. Germline V gene sequence: CDR1 MNHEY, CDR2 SMNVEV (reference sequence). The V end was cut by 2 bases, the J end by 3 bases, with 6 bases between. This CDR3 is CASSLVWTDTQYF. DNA of the CDR3: TGTGCCAGCAGTTTAGTCTGGACAGATACGCAGTATTTT.

The chain couples TRBV7-8 to TRBJ2-7, with 9 bases fitting TRBD2. The CDR3 consists of 14 residues. Germline CDR1 and CDR2: SGHVS and FQNEAQ. With 5 bases clipped from V and 3 bases from J, the junction kept 5 bases outside the gene matches. CDR3 residues: CASSVSGRFYEQYF. The CDR3 DNA follows: TGTGCCAGCAGCGTTAGCGGGAGATTCTACGAGCAGTACTTC. The variable domain in full, with the rest retrieved from reference TRBV7-8 and TRBJ2-7, is GAGVSQSPRYKVAKRGQDVALRCDPISGHVSLFWYQQALGQGPEFLTYFQNEAQLDKSGLPSDRFFAERPEGSVSTLKIQRTQQEDSAVYLCASSVSGRFYEQYFGPGTRLTVT.

The rearrangement joins TRBV27 to TRBJ1-3; D is unresolved. Trimming took 0 bases from V and 4 from J, leaving 13 bases between them. Per germline, CDR1 MNHEY and CDR2 SMNVEV (reference sequence). The CDR3 covers 16 residues. Here the CDR3 reads CASSLSGITVGNTIYF. CDR3 DNA sequence: TGTGCCAGCAGTTTATCGGGGATAACGGTGGGAAACACCATATATTTT.

The J gene is TRBJ2-3, the V gene TRBV11-1; 11 nucleotides agree with TRBD2. The CDR3 covers 19 residues. V lost 5 bases to trimming and J lost 1 base; unmatched junction nucleotides: 14. Germline assignment: CDR1 SGHAT and CDR2 FQDESV (reference sequence). CDR3 protein: CASSPGLAGWNTRTDTQYF. The CDR3 region has the DNA TGTGCCAGCAGCCCTGGACTAGCGGGTTGGAACACGCGCACAGATACGCAGTATTTT.

CDR3 in DNA: TGTGCCAGCAACGGTAGGGCTGGGGCGGGCAATGAGCAGTTCTTC. This translates into CASNGRAGAGNEQFF. The V gene is TRBV7-6, the J gene TRBJ2-1; D is tentatively TRBD1 or TRBD2 (5 bases each). V lost 7 bases and J 6 bases, leaving 19 bases between the germline ends. This CDR3 is 15 amino acids long. In germline, CDR1 is SGHVS, CDR2 FNYEAQ.

The V gene is TRBV2, the J gene TRBJ2-1, with TRBD2 identical over 7 bases. Germline assignment: CDR1 SNHLY and CDR2 FYNNEI. J gave up 5 bases and V 3 bases, and 13 bases lay outside the gene matches. This CDR3 is 17 amino acids long. The CDR3 bases are TGTGCCAGCAGTGACGGGCATATAGCGGGTCTACACAATGAGCAGTTCTTC. Its protein is CASSDGHIAGLHNEQFF.

The chain employs TRBV27 and TRBJ1-5; no clear D gene. This CDR3 region has 12 residues. Germline V gene sequence: CDR1 MNHEY, CDR2 SMNVEV (reference sequence). V lost 8 bases and J 1 base, leaving 6 bases between the germline ends. The CDR3 here is CASGSSNQPQHF. DNA of the CDR3: TGTGCCAGCGGCTCAAGCAATCAGCCCCAGCATTTT.

This chain links TRBV5-1 with TRBJ2-3, with D unresolved. The CDR3 runs to 14 residues. Germline lookup yields CDR1 SGHRS and CDR2 YFSETQ. Trimming cost V 3 bases and J 0 bases, with 8 bases left between them. This CDR3 is CASSSYSSTDTQYF. DNA for the CDR3: TGCGCCAGCAGCTCCTACAGTAGCACAGATACGCAGTATTTT.

Only one count was recorded for this clone. The same CDR3 also results from other DNA sequences found in this sample. The gene calls are TRBV4-3 and TRBJ2-7; 13 bases are a match to TRBD2. V was pared by 4 bases and J by 4 bases, with 4 bases of the junction left unmatched. Germline CDR1 is LGHNA and CDR2 is YSLEER. The CDR3 is made up of 15 amino acids. CDR3 DNA sequence: TGCGCCAGCAGCCCAGGACTAGCGGGAGTGTACGAGCAGTACTTC. It yields the protein CASSPGLAGVYEQYF.

This clone was found once. The chain carries TRBV19 and TRBJ2-7, with 7 bases aligning to TRBD1. After removal of 5 bases from V and 5 bases from J, the junction contained 15 bases not matched to a gene. The CDR3 sequence is 16 residues long. Germline values: CDR1 LNHDA, CDR2 SQIVND (reference sequence). This CDR3 is CASSRALQGIVHEQYF. As DNA, the CDR3 is TGTGCCAGTAGTCGGGCACTACAGGGGATCGTTCACGAGCAGTACTTC.

The genes are TRBV9 and TRBJ1-2; D possibly corresponds to TRBD1 (6 bases). V was cut by 5 bases and J by 1 base, with 18 bases left in between. The CDR3 contains 16 residues. Germline-derived CDR1 and CDR2 are SGDLS and YYNGEE. CDR3 in amino acids: CASSPHGGGINYGYTF. CDR3 in DNA: TGTGCCAGCAGTCCCCATGGAGGGGGGATTAACTATGGCTACACCTTC.

The rearrangement joins TRBV9 to TRBJ2-5; a weak D match, TRBD1 (5 bases). CDR1 SGDLS and CDR2 YYNGEE come from the germline V gene. The CDR3 consists of 15 residues. Deletions cut 4 bases from V and 1 base from J, with 14 bases between. CDR3 DNA sequence: TGTGCCAGCAGCTCTTTCCAGGGTTTCCAAGAGACCCAGTACTTC. Its protein is CASSSFQGFQETQYF. The whole variable domain, remainder taken from reference TRBV9 and TRBJ2-5, is DSGVTQTPKHLITATGQRVTLRCSPRSGDLSVYWYQQSLDQGLQFLIQYYNGEERAKGNILERFSAQQFPDLHSELNLSSLELGDSALYFCASSSFQGFQETQYFGPGTRLLVL.

V is TRBV19 and J is TRBJ1-1; tentative D call: TRBD1 (5 bases). With 6 bases removed from V and 3 bases from J, the gap between germline ends came to 17 bases. The CDR3 length is 15 residues. Germline CDR1 reads LNHDA; CDR2 reads SQIVND (reference sequence). The CDR3 protein is CASSPEVRGDTEAFF. In nucleotides, the CDR3 is TGTGCCAGTAGCCCCGAGGTAAGGGGCGACACTGAAGCTTTCTTT.